Listed below are T cell receptor beta chains from one sample, sequenced in a study. TCRdb independently ran MiXCR on the RT-PCR reads; one entry per CDR3 protein. The sample shows about 700,000 distinct CDR3 sequences, approximately 15% of them seen only once. The source material was memory CD4+ T cells from blood. These receptors all come from a female donor in good health, serving as a healthy control. The CDR3 runs from the conserved cysteine through the conserved F or W.

j_call,v_call,cdr3_aa
TRBJ2-2,TRBV6-5,CASSYRASGVTGELFF
TRBJ2-1,TRBV11-2,CASSSGRNYYNEQFF
TRBJ2-7,TRBV20-1,CSARGGTSGLSYEQYF
TRBJ2-1,TRBV20-1,CSASPPRSPRDEQFF
TRBJ2-1,TRBV11-2,CASRLGGGLIYNEQFF
TRBJ1-2,TRBV29-1,CSVEDGGHGYTF
TRBJ1-5,TRBV3-1,CASSQDMGQPQHF
TRBJ2-3,TRBV9,CASSGSPTSGGADTQYF
TRBJ2-3,TRBV18,CASSPDRASGSWTDTQYF
TRBJ2-1,TRBV20-1,CSARTPGLPYNEQFF
TRBJ2-1,TRBV4-3,CASSQDSGTAGKQFF
TRBJ1-5,TRBV18,CASSTDPTQPQHF
TRBJ2-5,TRBV7-9,CASSPGPNQETQYF
TRBJ2-1,TRBV6-6,CASSSRLAGAYEQFF
TRBJ2-4,TRBV10-3,CAISDLGEGNIQYF
TRBJ1-2,TRBV5-1,CASSSHAGGSYGYTF
TRBJ2-2,TRBV5-1,CASSLALMEDTGELFF
TRBJ2-1,TRBV7-9,CASSFLASRGNEQFF
TRBJ2-1,TRBV29-1,CSVRRAGTSGSSYNEQFF
TRBJ2-2,TRBV18,CASQMTGNTGELFF
TRBJ2-1,TRBV3-1,CASSPRGRNNEQFF
TRBJ2-7,TRBV5-4,CASSFAGTPYEQYF
TRBJ1-4,TRBV28,CASSLPPGQKLFF
TRBJ1-5,TRBV3-1,CASSKGAASNQPQHF
TRBJ1-5,TRBV20-1,CSARFRSWGSNQPQHF
TRBJ2-7,TRBV28,CASSRQGASYEQYF
TRBJ1-6,TRBV7-2,CASSLKAGPPLHF
TRBJ2-3,TRBV20-1,CSARDNRGTDTQYF
TRBJ2-2,TRBV6-1,CASSTSTGGTGELFF
TRBJ1-1,TRBV7-2,CASSLAVGTGRTEAFF
TRBJ2-1,TRBV20-1,CSATGDRRSYNEQFF
TRBJ2-4,TRBV20-1,CSARDQGTKNIQYF
TRBJ1-1,TRBV19,CASSTGGAYTEAFF
TRBJ2-5,TRBV20-1,CSATDRRLAGGQETQYF
TRBJ1-4,TRBV7-7,CASSSSRTGPGEKLFF
TRBJ2-1,TRBV27,CASIRDRSGNEQFF
TRBJ1-3,TRBV9,CASSLDNSGNTIYF
TRBJ2-1,TRBV6-2/TRBV6-3,CASSTSFGEQFF
TRBJ2-7,TRBV20-1,CSARGYSPGQGADEQYF
TRBJ1-2,TRBV28,CASSLDVGNYGYTF
TRBJ2-3,TRBV19,CASTPTSGSISGDTQYF
TRBJ2-5,TRBV10-3,CAISKGKGGEETQYF
TRBJ1-2,TRBV28,CASSLGRDRDGYTF
TRBJ2-7,TRBV5-1,CASSLRGDSYEQYF
TRBJ2-7,TRBV5-1,CASSGWGAQYEQYF
TRBJ1-1,TRBV11-2,CASSSGQGFPNTEAFF
TRBJ2-7,TRBV20-1,CSARPRLAGGREQYF
TRBJ1-1,TRBV27,CASSPRDRWNRVSTEAFF
TRBJ1-1,TRBV30,CAWTGSGFTEAFF
TRBJ1-1,TRBV20-1,CSGSRRAHTEAFF
TRBJ1-5,TRBV6-1,CASSARPGRALSNQPQHF
TRBJ2-7,TRBV20-1,CSGGSGDEQYF
TRBJ1-1,TRBV14,CASSSHPGQKLTYEAFF
TRBJ2-7,TRBV7-9,CASSYDSVAYEQYF
TRBJ2-7,TRBV6-5,CASSYVGFRAREQYF
TRBJ1-4,TRBV25-1,CASSIGTSEKLFF
TRBJ2-5,TRBV5-1,CASSYSGSPLQETQYF
TRBJ1-2,TRBV6-2/TRBV6-3,CASTWSGSDYGYTF
TRBJ2-7,TRBV7-9,CASSLGSQGKTNEQYF
TRBJ2-1,TRBV20-1,CSARRVAGAGEQFF